One and the same sample provided the 5 T cell receptor beta chains below, sequenced in a study of technical replicates of blood from a few donors. Method: immunoSEQ multiplex PCR; TCRdb's copy keeps in-frame clones and lacks some. The sample has about 34,000 clones; around nine tenths are singletons. The sequenced sample consisted of PBMCs. Receptor source: a human donor in good health. Some clones in this sample may be carry-over from other donors' samples.

The V call is TRBV6-1, the J call TRBJ1-4; D is undetermined. The CDR3 has 15 residues. CDR1 and CDR2 from the germline V gene are MNHNS and SASEGT. V lost 4 bases to trimming and J lost 7 bases, with 16 bases between them. The CDR3 sequence: CASSVESLGTEKLFF. The CDR3, as DNA: TGTGCCAGCAGTGTAGAGTCCTTGGGCACTGAAAAACTGTTTTTT.

The chain combines TRBV11-2 with TRBJ2-3; 15 nucleotides align to TRBD2. Trimming cost V 0 bases and J 4 bases; bases outside gene matches: 8. The CDR3 is 19 residues long. Germline CDR1 and CDR2: SGHAT and FQNNGV. The CDR3: CASSLDPGLAGGRADTQYF. CDR3 sequence (DNA): TGTGCCAGCAGCTTAGATCCTGGACTAGCGGGGGGGCGAGCAGATACGCAGTATTTT.

This clone was counted between two and nine times. The V call is TRBV4-1, the J call TRBJ2-2, with D possibly matching TRBD1 (5 bases). Germline-derived CDR1 and CDR2 are MGHRA and YSYEKL. V shed 1 base and J shed 5 bases, with 11 bases lying between them. The length of the CDR3 is 15 residues. The CDR3 region has the DNA TGCGCCAGCAGCCAAGCTCCAGGGTTAACCGGGGAGCTGTTTTTT. Its protein is CASSQAPGLTGELFF.

The chain has TRBV5-4 and TRBJ2-4; perhaps TRBD1 as D (6 bases). The germline V gene encodes CDR1 SGHNT and CDR2 YYREEE (reference sequence). V lost 3 bases, J lost 7 bases, and 23 bases lay in between. The CDR3 runs 17 residues. The CDR3 protein is CASSSDGDIRKNNIQYF. In DNA form, the CDR3 reads TGTGCCAGCAGCTCCGACGGGGACATCCGTAAAAATAACATTCAGTACTTC. Filled out from reference TRBV5-4 and TRBJ2-4, the complete variable domain reads ETGVTQSPTHLIKTRGQQVTLRCSSQSGHNTVSWYQQALGQGPQFIFQYYREEENGRGNFPPRFSGLQFPNYSSELNVNALELDDSALYLCASSSDGDIRKNNIQYFGAGTRLSVL.

This clone was recorded once. The chain employs TRBV6-6 and TRBJ2-7, with 8 bases lining up with TRBD1. V lost 2 bases, J lost 2 bases, and 2 bases stayed unmatched. The CDR3 runs to 14 residues. Germline V gene data show CDR1 as MNHNY and CDR2 as SVGAGI (reference sequence). The CDR3 spells CASSYDRGPYEQYF. For the CDR3, the DNA is TGTGCCAGCAGTTACGACAGGGGCCCCTACGAGCAGTACTTC.